Given below is one T cell receptor beta chain in context. The target antigen is unknown. A multiplex PCR was run with 60 Vbeta primers and 13 Jbeta primers. The protocol was immunoSEQ multiplex PCR, while the TCRdb copy is restricted to in-frame clones and leaves out a portion. The sample contains 150,000 to 200,000 clones, 65% to 85% of which appear only once. The V end lost 5 bases, the J end lost 2 bases, and 12 bases lay between the germline ends. CDR1 and CDR2 (germline): SGHTA, FQGNSA. This CDR3 has 14 residues. The record originates from a study of cytomegalovirus exposure and HLA in healthy donors. Findings and caveats of the study: In a later analysis, CMV-associated beta chains were mostly HLA-associated, it appeared.

The V gene is TRBV7-2, the J gene TRBJ2-5, with unresolved D. The specimen sequenced was PBMCs. The clonotype was recovered from a man aged 18 to 29 in good health and CMV-seronegative. As DNA, the CDR3 is TGTGCCAGCAGCCCCCTTGGCTCACAAGAGACCCAGTACTTC. Protein: CASSPLGSQETQYF. Using reference TRBV7-2 and TRBJ2-5 for the parts outside the CDR3, the full variable domain is GAGVSQSPSNKVTEKGKDVELRCDPISGHTALYWYRQSLGQGLEFLIYFQGNSAPDKSGLPSDRFSAERTGGSVSTLTIQRTQQEDSAVYLCASSPLGSQETQYFGPGTRLLVL.